The 10 T cell receptor beta chains presented below share a single source sample, sequenced in a study of blood T cell repertoires in COVID-19. Measured with immunoSEQ multiplex PCR; TCRdb has only the in-frame clones, and not every one. Altogether some 370,000 clones are present, roughly 90% being singletons, with the ten largest covering about 6.5%. The sample was peripheral blood. The receptors here all came from a young man with active or convalescent COVID-19.

The chain joins TRBV9 to TRBJ2-1, with TRBD1 matching over 8 bases. The germline gives CDR1 SGDLS, CDR2 YYNGEE. V was clipped by 0 bases and J by 5 bases; unmatched bases: 4. CDR3 size: 15 residues. Written as DNA, the CDR3 is TGTGCCAGCAGCGTAGGGGACAGGCATGACAATGAGCAGTTCTTC. It yields the protein CASSVGDRHDNEQFF.

The rearrangement links TRBV5-6 to TRBJ2-7; a possible D gene is TRBD1 (6 bases). Germline V lookup: CDR1 SGHDT, CDR2 YYEEEE. The CDR3 has 12 residues. V was clipped by 1 base and J by 9 bases, with 11 bases between them. CDR3 nucleotide sequence: TGTGCCAGCAGCTTGACAGGGCTTGGGCAGTACTTC. It specifies CASSLTGLGQYF.

CDR3 bases: TGCGCCAGCAGCCACTGGGGGGGAGAAAGGAATGAAAAACTGTTTTTT. Translation: CASSHWGGERNEKLFF. V is TRBV4-1 and J is TRBJ1-4; possible D gene TRBD1, 5 bases. Trimming removed 3 bases at V and 5 bases at J, with 16 bases between. CDR1 and CDR2 from the germline V gene are MGHRA and YSYEKL. This CDR3 contains 16 residues.

This chain joins TRBV4-1 and TRBJ1-2; D might be TRBD1 (6 bases). This CDR3 contains 15 residues. Germline-derived CDR1 and CDR2 are MGHRA and YSYEKL. Trimming removed 2 bases at V and 8 bases at J, with 18 bases between. The CDR3 region is CASSQPTGRVRGYTF. The CDR3 region has the DNA TGCGCCAGCAGCCAACCTACAGGGAGGGTTCGGGGCTACACCTTC.

The rearrangement links TRBV6-2 or TRBV6-3 to TRBJ2-5; 8 positions match TRBD1. The length of the CDR3 is 13 residues. The germline gives CDR1 MNHEY, CDR2 SVGEGT. V was clipped by 6 bases and J by 4 bases; unmatched bases: 4. CDR3 in DNA: TGTGCCAGCAGCAGCAGGGGGCTAGAGACCCAGTACTTC. Translated: CASSSRGLETQYF.

This chain's CDR3 is CASRGGGEKLFF. CDR3 DNA sequence: TGTGCCAGTAGGGGAGGGGGTGAAAAACTGTTTTTT. V gene TRBV19 combines with J gene TRBJ1-4; TRBD1 is a possible D gene (6 bases). This CDR3 spans 12 amino acids. The germline V and J ends were trimmed by 6 bases and 7 bases, with 9 bases remaining between them. The germline V gene has CDR1 LNHDA and CDR2 SQIVND (reference sequence).

In DNA, the CDR3 is TGTGCCAGCAGCCAAGAAAGGCTCTGGGGGGGTGGATATAATTCACCCCTCCACTTT. Translation: CASSQERLWGGGYNSPLHF. The V gene is TRBV14, the J gene TRBJ1-6, with D possibly being TRBD1 (5 bases). Between the trimmed V and J ends, which lost 0 bases and 4 bases, there was a span of 19 bases. The germline V gene encodes CDR1 SGHDN and CDR2 FVKESK. The CDR3 spans 19 residues.

The chain joins TRBV30 to TRBJ1-5, with D uncertain. The germline V gene encodes CDR1 GTSNPN and CDR2 SVGIG (reference sequence). Trimming pared 4 bases from V and 3 bases from J, leaving 10 bases between. The CDR3 sequence is 13 residues long. The CDR3 loop is CAWNIGVNQPQHF. The CDR3, as DNA: TGTGCCTGGAATATCGGGGTCAATCAGCCCCAGCATTTT.

This clone was detected only a few times. The chain combines TRBV28 with TRBJ2-7, with D possibly matching TRBD1 (6 bases). Germline lookup yields CDR1 MDHEN and CDR2 SYDVKM. V lost 3 bases and J 4 bases, leaving 16 bases between the germline ends. There are 15 residues in the CDR3. CDR3 DNA: TGTGCCAGCAGTTTTTCCCCAGGGGTTGGGTACGAGCAGTACTTC. Protein sequence: CASSFSPGVGYEQYF. The full variable domain, completed using reference TRBV28 and TRBJ2-7, is DVKVTQSSRYLVKRTGEKVFLECVQDMDHENMFWYRQDPGLGLRLIYFSYDVKMKEKGDIPEGYSVSREKKERFSLILESASTNQTSMYLCASSFSPGVGYEQYFGPGTRLTVT.

Regarding this clone: The DNA is omitted, as the CDR3 cannot be located on it reliably, and the CDR3 follows TCRdb's listing. The rearrangement links TRBV6-5 to TRBJ2-2; the D call in the table, TRBD2, was not verified against the DNA. The CDR3 adds up to 13 amino acids, both ends counted. CDR1 MNHEY and CDR2 SVGAGI come from the germline V gene. This chain's CDR3 is CASSFFGAGELFF.